This T cell receptor beta chain derives from a study of long-term antiretroviral therapy in people with HIV. This clone has just a few counts. Germline V gene lookup returns CDR1 LNHDA and CDR2 SQIVND (reference sequence). The CDR3 is made up of 13 amino acids. V dropped 8 bases and J dropped 4 bases, with 15 bases sitting between them. Runs used v3.0 of the immunoSEQ assay and were done at survey level. Measured with immunoSEQ multiplex PCR; TCRdb has only the in-frame clones, and not every one. This table has under 45,000 clones, roughly 80% appearing once. The TCR sequence derives from a young man with HIV. The material was unsorted PBMCs, obtained 3.4 years after starting antiretroviral therapy. The chain employs TRBV19 and TRBJ2-7; D is undetermined. Here the CDR3 reads CASSWGTNYEQYF. CDR3 nucleotides: TGTGCCAGTTCTTGGGGTACTAATTACGAGCAGTACTTC. The whole variable domain, filled in from reference TRBV19 and TRBJ2-7, reads DGGITQSPKYLFRKEGQNVTLSCEQNLNHDAMYWYRQDPGQGLRLIYYSQIVNDFQKGDIAEGYSVSREKKESFPLTVTSAQKNPTAFYLCASSWGTNYEQYFGPGTRLTVT.